The 10 T cell receptor beta chains below all came from one sample that was sequenced in a study of CXCR3-negative and CXCR3-positive naive CD8 T cells. Libraries of TRB cDNA were made by 5' RACE and carried UMIs. TCRdb reprocessed the 5' RACE reads and stores each CDR3 protein as one record, lacking DNA. This sample's table has fewer than 90,000 distinct CDR3 sequences. Sample: naive CXCR3- CD8+ T cells from blood. The subset here: CD45RO-CCR7+CD27+CD95- naive CD8+ T cells lacking CXCR3 (TNR3-). The receptor source for this set is a human donor in good health. Some clones in this sample may be carry-over from other donors' samples.

The V call is TRBV25-1, the J call TRBJ2-2; no DNA is available, so the TRBD1 call from TCRdb remains unchecked. This CDR3 has 14 residues. Germline V gene lookup returns CDR1 MGHDK and CDR2 SYGVNS. The CDR3 region is CASTQGANTGELFF.

J is TRBJ2-3 and V is TRBV10-3; with no DNA, the TCRdb D assignment of TRBD1 cannot be verified. The CDR3 covers 15 residues. Germline loops: CDR1 ENHRY, CDR2 SYGVKD. The CDR3 loop is CAIAPLGRRTDTQYF.

This chain uses TRBV28 with TRBJ2-2; TCRdb's assignment of TRBD2 cannot be checked, as there is no DNA. Germline assignment: CDR1 MDHEN and CDR2 SYDVKM. The CDR3 contains 18 residues. CDR3 protein: CASSSLRLAGGPSGELFF.

This sequence joins TRBV7-9 and TRBJ2-7. Germline CDR1 is SEHNR and CDR2 is FQNEAQ (reference sequence). The CDR3 has 14 amino acids. The CDR3: CASSQREPTYEQYF.

The genes are TRBV30 and TRBJ2-7; TCRdb outputs TRBD1, but without DNA this stays unchecked. The CDR3 loop spans 14 amino acids. The germline gives CDR1 GTSNPN, CDR2 SVGIG (reference sequence). CDR3 sequence: CAWSLMTGSYEQYF.

The chain carries TRBV15 and TRBJ2-3; TCRdb returns TRBD1, unconfirmable since there is no DNA. The germline gives CDR1 LNHNV, CDR2 YYDKDF (reference sequence). This CDR3 is 16 amino acids long. CDR3 in amino acids: CATSRDPGQGADTQYF.

V and J are TRBV5-1 and TRBJ2-1; lacking DNA, the TRBD1 call made by TCRdb goes unchecked. Germline lookup yields CDR1 SGHRS and CDR2 YFSETQ. This CDR3 comprises 16 residues. This CDR3 is CASSLRGGGSYNEQFF.

The CDR3 sequence is CASSVDGTTENQPQHF. The chain has TRBV9 and TRBJ1-5; TCRdb picks TRBD1, but there is no DNA to check that call. This CDR3 contains 16 residues. Germline loops: CDR1 SGDLS, CDR2 YYNGEE.

This chain connects TRBV5-1 to TRBJ2-3. CDR1 SGHRS and CDR2 YFSETQ come from the germline V gene. CDR3 length equals 13 residues. The CDR3 region is CASSSTATDTQYF. Using reference TRBV5-1 and TRBJ2-3 for the parts outside the CDR3, the full variable domain is KAGVTQTPRYLIKTRGQQVTLSCSPISGHRSVSWYQQTPGQGLQFLFEYFSETQRNKGNFPGRFSGRQFSNSRSEMNVSTLELGDSALYLCASSSTATDTQYFGPGTRLTVL.

The gene calls are TRBV6-2 or TRBV6-3 and TRBJ1-1; TCRdb designates TRBD1, a call that cannot be tested without DNA. The CDR3 length is 17 residues. Per the germline V gene, CDR1 is MNHEY and CDR2 is SVGEGT. The chain's CDR3 is CASSYSGRTGLAPEAFF.